This entry concerns a single TCR beta chain. Its antigen is as yet unknown. The germline V gene has CDR1 SNHLY and CDR2 FYNNEI. V gave up 4 bases and J gave up 0 bases, with 7 bases separating them. The CDR3 is 14 amino acids. These data originate in a study of shared clonotypes between healthy human individuals. Clones were read by immunoSEQ multiplex PCR, and TCRdb kept only the in-frame ones, dropping some. The repertoire holds millions of clones, with approximately 90% as singletons. Notes on the study in general: A generally larger estimated richness was seen in naive subsets than in memory subsets. Generation probabilities were higher for clonotypes shared across all four sorted-subset donors than for unshared ones.

This TCR came from a man between 18 and 35 years old in good health. The chain has TRBV2 and TRBJ1-3; D unresolved. The sample taken for sequencing was naive CD4+ T cells sorted from blood. Stated subset: CD45RA+ positively selected. The CDR3 region has the DNA TGTGCCAGCAGTGGACTGCTCTCTGGAAACACCATATATTTT. This translates into CASSGLLSGNTIYF.